This T cell receptor (beta chain) was profiled in a study of identical twins. TCRdb processed the 5' RACE reads anew with MiXCR; each CDR3 protein has one entry. The table records hundreds of thousands of distinct CDR3 sequences, 6% to 8.5% of them present only once. This clonotype has ten or more counts. These data were likewise used in another study, on yellow fever vaccine responses in identical twins.

Material: CD8+ T cells sorted from blood. The sequence was obtained from a woman aged 18-29 years in good health.

The chain's CDR3 is CATRFRDPFSYNEQFF. Here the CDR3 DNA reads TGTGCCACCAGATTCCGGGACCCTTTTTCCTACAATGAGCAGTTCTTC. The chain uses TRBV15 and TRBJ2-1; D assignment may be TRBD1 or TRBD2 (5 bases each). Per germline, CDR1 LNHNV and CDR2 YYDKDF (reference sequence). This CDR3 region has 16 residues. Deletions cut 6 bases from V and 1 base from J, with 16 bases between. Drawing the rest from reference TRBV15 and TRBJ2-1, the complete variable domain is DAMVIQNPRYQVTQFGKPVTLSCSQTLNHNVMYWYQQKSSQAPKLLFHYYDKDFNNEADTPDNFQSRRPNTSFCFLDIRSPGLGDTAMYLCATRFRDPFSYNEQFFGPGTRLTVL.